This T cell receptor beta chain emerged from a study of cytomegalovirus exposure and HLA in healthy donors. Donors consisted of healthy bone marrow donors. Note on this clone: As yet, its antigen is unknown.

Researchers ran the PCR with 60 Vbeta and 13 Jbeta primers. The data were produced by immunoSEQ multiplex PCR, yet TCRdb's version contains in-frame clones alone and is incomplete. The data hold roughly 86,000 clones, with over 60% observed a single time. Study-wide results and limits: An ancestry cluster, one associated with Asian ancestry, reportedly showed fewer N-insertions than the approximately 720-donor mean in a later analysis. Both high specificity and high sensitivity reportedly marked the classifier's diagnosis of cytomegalovirus status. A further, later analysis showed that HLA-associated TCR beta chains (compared with equally common others) were more clonally expanded.

There are 17 residues in the CDR3. V lost 0 bases and J lost 7; bases outside the gene matches: 11. CDR1 and CDR2 from the germline V gene are SGDLS and YYNGEE. The sequenced material came from PBMCs. This chain connects TRBV9 to TRBJ2-1, with 9 bases identical to TRBD2. The clonotype was recovered from a man in his thirties or forties in good health and CMV-seronegative. The CDR3 protein is CASSVAWGAGGENEQFF. CDR3 DNA: TGTGCCAGCAGCGTAGCCTGGGGAGCGGGAGGAGAGAATGAGCAGTTCTTC. The variable domain in full, completed from reference TRBV9 and TRBJ2-1, reads DSGVTQTPKHLITATGQRVTLRCSPRSGDLSVYWYQQSLDQGLQFLIQYYNGEERAKGNILERFSAQQFPDLHSELNLSSLELGDSALYFCASSVAWGAGGENEQFFGPGTRLTVL.